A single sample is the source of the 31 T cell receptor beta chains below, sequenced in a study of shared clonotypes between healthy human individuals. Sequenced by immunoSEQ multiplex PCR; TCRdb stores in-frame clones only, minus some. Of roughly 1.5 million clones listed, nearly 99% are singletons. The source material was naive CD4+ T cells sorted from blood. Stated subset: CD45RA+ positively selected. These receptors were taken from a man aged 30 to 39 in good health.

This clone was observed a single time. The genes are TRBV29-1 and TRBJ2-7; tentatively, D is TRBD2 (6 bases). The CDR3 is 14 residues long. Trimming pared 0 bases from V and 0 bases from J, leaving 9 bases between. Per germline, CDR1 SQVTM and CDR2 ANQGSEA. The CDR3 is CSVEDSGRSYEQYF. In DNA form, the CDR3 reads TGCAGCGTTGAAGATAGCGGCCGCTCCTACGAGCAGTACTTC.

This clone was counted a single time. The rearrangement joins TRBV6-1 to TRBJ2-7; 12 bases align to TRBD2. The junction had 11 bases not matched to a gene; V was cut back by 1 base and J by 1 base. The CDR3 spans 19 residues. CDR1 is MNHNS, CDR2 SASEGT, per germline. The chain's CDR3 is CASSEVPLAGGSRSYEQYF. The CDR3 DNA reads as TGTGCCAGCAGTGAAGTGCCGCTAGCGGGAGGGTCCAGATCCTACGAGCAGTACTTC.

The CDR3 spells CASNALGLAGGDEQFF. The CDR3 DNA reads as TGCGCCAGCAACGCCCTGGGACTAGCGGGAGGGGATGAGCAGTTCTTC. V gene TRBV5-1 combines with J gene TRBJ2-1; TRBD2 matches 16 bases. This CDR3 has 16 amino acids. Germline lookup yields CDR1 SGHRS and CDR2 YFSETQ. J lost 8 bases, V lost 6 bases, and 8 bases had no gene match.

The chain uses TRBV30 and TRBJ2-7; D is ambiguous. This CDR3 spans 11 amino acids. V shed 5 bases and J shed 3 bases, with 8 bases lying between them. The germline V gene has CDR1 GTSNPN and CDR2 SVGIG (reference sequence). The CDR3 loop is CAWGAVYEQYF. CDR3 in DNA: TGTGCCTGGGGTGCAGTCTACGAGCAGTACTTC.

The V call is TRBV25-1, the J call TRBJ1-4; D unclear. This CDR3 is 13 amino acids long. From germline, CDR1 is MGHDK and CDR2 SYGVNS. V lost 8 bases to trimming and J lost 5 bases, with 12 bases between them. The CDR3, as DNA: TGTGCCAGCTCCTGGGGTCTGAATGAAAAACTGTTTTTT. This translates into CASSWGLNEKLFF.

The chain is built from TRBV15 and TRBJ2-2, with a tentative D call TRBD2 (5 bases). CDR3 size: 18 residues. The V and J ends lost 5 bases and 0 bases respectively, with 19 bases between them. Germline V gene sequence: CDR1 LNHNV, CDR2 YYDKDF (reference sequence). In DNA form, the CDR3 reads TGTGCCACCAGCCCAGCCCTACTAGTAGCTTCGAACACCGGGGAGCTGTTTTTT. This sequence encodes CATSPALLVASNTGELFF.

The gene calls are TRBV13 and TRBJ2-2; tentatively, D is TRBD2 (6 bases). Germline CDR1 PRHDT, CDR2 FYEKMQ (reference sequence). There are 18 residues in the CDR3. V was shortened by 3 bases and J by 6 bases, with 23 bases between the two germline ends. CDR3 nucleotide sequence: TGTGCCAGCAGCTTGCGGGGAATAGGTCTAAGTTTCGCCGGGGAGCTGTTTTTT. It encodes CASSLRGIGLSFAGELFF.

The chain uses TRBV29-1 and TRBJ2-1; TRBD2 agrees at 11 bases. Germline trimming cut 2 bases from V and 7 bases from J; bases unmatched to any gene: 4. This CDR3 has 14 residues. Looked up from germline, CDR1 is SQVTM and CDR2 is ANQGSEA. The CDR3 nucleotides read TGCAGCGTTGAAAATAGCGGGAGGGCTAATGAGCAGTTCTTC. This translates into CSVENSGRANEQFF.

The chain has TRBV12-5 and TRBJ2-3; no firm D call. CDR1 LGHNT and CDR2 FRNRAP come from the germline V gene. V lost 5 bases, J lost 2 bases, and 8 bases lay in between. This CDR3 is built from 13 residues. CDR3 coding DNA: TGTGCTAGTGGTCGAGGAAACACAGATACGCAGTATTTT. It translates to CASGRGNTDTQYF.

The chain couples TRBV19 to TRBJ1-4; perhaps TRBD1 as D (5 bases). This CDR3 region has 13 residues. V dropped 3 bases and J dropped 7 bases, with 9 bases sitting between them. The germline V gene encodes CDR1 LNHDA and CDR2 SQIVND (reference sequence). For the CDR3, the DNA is TGTGCCAGTAGTATGAGGGACTTTGAAAAACTGTTTTTT. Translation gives CASSMRDFEKLFF.

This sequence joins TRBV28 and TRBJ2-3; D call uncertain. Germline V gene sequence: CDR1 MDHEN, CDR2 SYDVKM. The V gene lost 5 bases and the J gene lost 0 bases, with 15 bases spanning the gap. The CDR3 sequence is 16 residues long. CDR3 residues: CASSPPGGLSTDTQYF. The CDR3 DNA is TGTGCCAGCAGTCCCCCCGGCGGCCTTAGCACAGATACGCAGTATTTT.

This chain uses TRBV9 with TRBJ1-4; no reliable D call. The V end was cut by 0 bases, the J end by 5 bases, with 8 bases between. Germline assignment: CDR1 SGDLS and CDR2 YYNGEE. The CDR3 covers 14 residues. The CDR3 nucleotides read TGTGCCAGCAGCGTAGCTCCGGTAAATGAAAAACTGTTTTTT. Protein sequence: CASSVAPVNEKLFF.

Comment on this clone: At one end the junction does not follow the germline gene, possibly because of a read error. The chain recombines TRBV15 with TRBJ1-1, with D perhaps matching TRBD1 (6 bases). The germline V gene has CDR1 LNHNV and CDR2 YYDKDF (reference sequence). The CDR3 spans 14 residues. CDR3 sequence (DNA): TGTGCCACCAGCGCCACGTTGGCACAGGGCCTTCCGGGATTT. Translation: CATSATLAQGLPGF. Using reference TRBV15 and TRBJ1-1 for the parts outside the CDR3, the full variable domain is DAMVIQNPRYQVTQFGKPVTLSCSQTLNHNVMYWYQQKSSQAPKLLFHYYDKDFNNEADTPDNFQSRRPNTSFCFLDIRSPGLGDTAMYLCATSATLAQGLPGFGQGTRLTVV.

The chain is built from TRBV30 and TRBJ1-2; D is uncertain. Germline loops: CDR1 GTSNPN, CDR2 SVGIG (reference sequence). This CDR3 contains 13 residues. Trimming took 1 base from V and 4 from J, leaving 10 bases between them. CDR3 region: CAWSEQSTYGYTF. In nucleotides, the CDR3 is TGTGCCTGGAGTGAACAGAGCACCTATGGCTACACCTTC.

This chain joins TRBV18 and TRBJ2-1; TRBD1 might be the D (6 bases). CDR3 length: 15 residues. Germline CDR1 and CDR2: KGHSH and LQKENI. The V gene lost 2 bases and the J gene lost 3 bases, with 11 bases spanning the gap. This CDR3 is CASSPYGQSYNEQFF. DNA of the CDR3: TGTGCCAGCTCACCATACGGACAGAGCTACAATGAGCAGTTCTTC.

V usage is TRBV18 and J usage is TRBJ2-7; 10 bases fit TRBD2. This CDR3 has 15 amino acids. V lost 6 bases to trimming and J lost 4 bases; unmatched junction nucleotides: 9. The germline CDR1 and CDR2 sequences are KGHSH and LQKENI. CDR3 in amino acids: CASSPSGSSLYEQYF. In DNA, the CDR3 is TGTGCCAGCTCCCCTAGCGGGAGCAGTCTATACGAGCAGTACTTC.

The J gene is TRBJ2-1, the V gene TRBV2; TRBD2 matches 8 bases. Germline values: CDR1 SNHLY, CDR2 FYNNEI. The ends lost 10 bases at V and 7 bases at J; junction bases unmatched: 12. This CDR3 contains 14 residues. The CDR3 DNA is TGTGCCATTACCACTAGCGGAGGAAGGAATGAGCAGTTCTTC. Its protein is CAITTSGGRNEQFF.

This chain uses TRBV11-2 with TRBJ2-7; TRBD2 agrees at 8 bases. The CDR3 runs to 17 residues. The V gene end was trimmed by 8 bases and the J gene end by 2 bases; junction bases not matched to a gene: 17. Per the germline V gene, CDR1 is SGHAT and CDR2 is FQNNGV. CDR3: CASLQASGRAFPYEQYF. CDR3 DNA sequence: TGTGCCAGCCTGCAGGCTAGCGGGCGGGCCTTTCCCTACGAGCAGTACTTC.

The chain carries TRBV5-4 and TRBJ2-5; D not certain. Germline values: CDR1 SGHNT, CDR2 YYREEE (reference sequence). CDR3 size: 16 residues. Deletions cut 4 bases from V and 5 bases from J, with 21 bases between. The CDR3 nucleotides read TGTGCCAGCAGCAGAGACCTGGACCTAGGGTTTGAGACCCAGTACTTC. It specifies CASSRDLDLGFETQYF.

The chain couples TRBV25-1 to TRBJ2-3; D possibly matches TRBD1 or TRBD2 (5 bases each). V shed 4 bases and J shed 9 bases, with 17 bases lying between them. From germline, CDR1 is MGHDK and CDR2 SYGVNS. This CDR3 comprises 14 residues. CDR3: CASSVTGTSRTQYF. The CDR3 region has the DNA TGTGCCAGCAGTGTAACCGGGACCTCTAGGACGCAGTATTTT. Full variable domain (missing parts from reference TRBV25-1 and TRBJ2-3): EADIYQTPRYLVIGTGKKITLECSQTMGHDKMYWYQQDPGMELHLIHYSYGVNSTEKGDLSSESTVSRIRTEHFPLTLESARPSHTSQYLCASSVTGTSRTQYFGPGTRLTVL.

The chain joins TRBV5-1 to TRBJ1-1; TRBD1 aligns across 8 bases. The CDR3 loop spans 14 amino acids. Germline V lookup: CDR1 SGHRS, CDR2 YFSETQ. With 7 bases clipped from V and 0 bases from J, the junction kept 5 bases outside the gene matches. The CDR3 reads CASGTGAMNTEAFF. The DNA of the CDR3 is TGCGCCAGCGGGACAGGAGCTATGAACACTGAAGCTTTCTTT.

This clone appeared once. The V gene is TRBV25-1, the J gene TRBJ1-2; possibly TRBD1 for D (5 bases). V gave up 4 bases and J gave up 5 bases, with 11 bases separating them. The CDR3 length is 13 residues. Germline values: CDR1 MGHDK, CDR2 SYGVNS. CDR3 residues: CASSGAGLYGYTF. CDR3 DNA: TGTGCCAGCAGTGGGGCAGGGCTGTATGGCTACACCTTC.

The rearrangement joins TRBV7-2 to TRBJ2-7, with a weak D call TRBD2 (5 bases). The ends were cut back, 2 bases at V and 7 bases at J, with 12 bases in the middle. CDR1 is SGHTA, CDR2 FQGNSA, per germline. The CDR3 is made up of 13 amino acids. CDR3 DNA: TGTGCCAGCAGCTTAAAGGCTAGCTGGGAGCAGTACTTC. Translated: CASSLKASWEQYF.

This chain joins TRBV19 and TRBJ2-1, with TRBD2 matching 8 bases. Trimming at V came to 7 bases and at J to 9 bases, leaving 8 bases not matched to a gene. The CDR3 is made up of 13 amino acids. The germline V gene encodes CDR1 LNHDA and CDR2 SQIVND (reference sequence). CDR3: CASTPGGPGEQFF. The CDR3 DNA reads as TGTGCCAGTACCCCGGGAGGGCCGGGTGAGCAGTTCTTC.

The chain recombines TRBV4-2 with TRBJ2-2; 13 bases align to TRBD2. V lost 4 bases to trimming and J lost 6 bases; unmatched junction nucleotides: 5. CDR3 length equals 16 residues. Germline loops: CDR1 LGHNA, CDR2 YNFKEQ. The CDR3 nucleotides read TGTGCCAGCAGCCCTCGGACTAGCGGGAGTGCCGGGGAGCTGTTTTTT. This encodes CASSPRTSGSAGELFF.

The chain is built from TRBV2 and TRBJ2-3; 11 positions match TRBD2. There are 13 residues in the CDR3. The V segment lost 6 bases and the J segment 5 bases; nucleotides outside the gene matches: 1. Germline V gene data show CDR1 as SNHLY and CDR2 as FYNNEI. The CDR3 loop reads CASRGLAGDTQYF. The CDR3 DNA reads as TGTGCCAGCAGAGGACTAGCGGGAGATACGCAGTATTTT. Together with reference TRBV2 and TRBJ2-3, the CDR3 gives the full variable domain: EPEVTQTPSHQVTQMGQEVILRCVPISNHLYFYWYRQILGQKVEFLVSFYNNEISEKSEIFDDQFSVERPDGSNFTLKIRSTKLEDSAMYFCASRGLAGDTQYFGPGTRLTVL.

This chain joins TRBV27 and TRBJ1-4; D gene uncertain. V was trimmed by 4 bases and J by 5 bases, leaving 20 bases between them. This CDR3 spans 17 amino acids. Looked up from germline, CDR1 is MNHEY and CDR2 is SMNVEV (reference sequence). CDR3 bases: TGTGCCAGCAGTTCAAGCCGGCCCGCACCTATCAATGAAAAACTGTTTTTT. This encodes CASSSSRPAPINEKLFF.

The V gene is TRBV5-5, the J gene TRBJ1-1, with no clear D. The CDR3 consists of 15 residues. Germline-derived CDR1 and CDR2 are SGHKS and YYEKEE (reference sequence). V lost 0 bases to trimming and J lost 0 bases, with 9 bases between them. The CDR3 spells CASSLEYIMNTEAFF. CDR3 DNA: TGTGCCAGCAGCTTGGAATATATTATGAACACTGAAGCTTTCTTT. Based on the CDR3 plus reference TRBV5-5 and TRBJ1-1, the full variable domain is DAGVTQSPTHLIKTRGQQVTLRCSPISGHKSVSWYQQVLGQGPQFIFQYYEKEERGRGNFPDRFSARQFPNYSSELNVNALLLGDSALYLCASSLEYIMNTEAFFGQGTRLTVV.

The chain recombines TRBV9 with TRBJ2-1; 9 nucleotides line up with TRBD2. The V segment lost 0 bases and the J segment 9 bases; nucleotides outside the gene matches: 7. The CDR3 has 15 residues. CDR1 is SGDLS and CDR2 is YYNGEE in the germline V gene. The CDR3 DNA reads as TGTGCCAGCAGCGTAGGGATAGCGGGAGACAGTGAGCAGTTCTTC. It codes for CASSVGIAGDSEQFF.

The CDR3: CASSDRQPNQPQHF. The CDR3 nucleotides read TGTGCCAGCAGTGACCGACAGCCAAATCAGCCCCAGCATTTT. The chain is built from TRBV2 and TRBJ1-5, with D perhaps matching TRBD1 (5 bases). Germline V gene sequence: CDR1 SNHLY, CDR2 FYNNEI. This CDR3 is built from 14 residues. V gave up 3 bases and J gave up 4 bases, with 10 bases separating them. The entire variable domain, with the rest obtained from reference TRBV2 and TRBJ1-5, is as follows: EPEVTQTPSHQVTQMGQEVILRCVPISNHLYFYWYRQILGQKVEFLVSFYNNEISEKSEIFDDQFSVERPDGSNFTLKIRSTKLEDSAMYFCASSDRQPNQPQHFGDGTRLSIL.

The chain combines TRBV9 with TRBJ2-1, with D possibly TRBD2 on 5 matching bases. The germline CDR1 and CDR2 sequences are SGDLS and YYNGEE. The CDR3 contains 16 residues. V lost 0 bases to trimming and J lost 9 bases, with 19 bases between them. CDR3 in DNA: TGTGCCAGCAGCGTAGCGTCGGGATTAAAGGAGAGTGAGCAGTTCTTC. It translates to CASSVASGLKESEQFF.